The T cell receptor beta chain described here comes from a study of cytomegalovirus exposure and HLA in healthy donors. Study-wide results and limits: Subsequent analysis revealed that first-cohort TCR clusters tended to co-occur in the approximately 120 validation repertoires. Most TCR sequences showed up rarely, but some public TCRs showed up in many donors.

In the case of this clone: What it recognizes is unknown.

Sequencing used immunoSEQ multiplex PCR; TCRdb keeps in-frame clones, though not all of them. The top ten hold 2.5% to 3.5% of the sample, which has about 160,000 clones, approximately 90% seen once. Germline V gives CDR1 SGHRS, CDR2 YFSETQ. V was trimmed by 0 bases and J by 3 bases, leaving 14 bases between them. There are 16 residues in the CDR3. The sequence was collected from a young man in good health and CMV-seronegative. Sequencing was performed on PBMCs. The chain has TRBV5-1 and TRBJ2-3; a possible D gene is TRBD2 (5 bases). CDR3 loop: CASSLGAAGGTDTQYF. DNA for the CDR3: TGCGCCAGCAGCTTGGGAGCGGCCGGCGGGACAGATACGCAGTATTTT.